The entry below describes one T cell receptor (beta chain). The data originate from a study of control samples from healthy donors and cancer patients. Method: immunoSEQ multiplex PCR; TCRdb's copy keeps in-frame clones and lacks some. The sample comprises around 150,000 clones, roughly 94% of which are singletons, and around 8.5% rests with the top ten. The germline V gene encodes CDR1 LNHDA and CDR2 SQIVND (reference sequence). This CDR3 region has 13 residues. V was clipped by 1 base and J by 5 bases, with 8 bases between them. This chain links TRBV19 with TRBJ2-5; D gene ambiguous. The sample taken for sequencing was blood. The sequence was obtained from a woman aged 40 to 55 in good health. CDR3 DNA sequence: TGTGCCAGTAGTATAGGTGGAAGTGAGACCCAGTACTTC. Amino acids: CASSIGGSETQYF. Drawing the rest from reference TRBV19 and TRBJ2-5, the complete variable domain is DGGITQSPKYLFRKEGQNVTLSCEQNLNHDAMYWYRQDPGQGLRLIYYSQIVNDFQKGDIAEGYSVSREKKESFPLTVTSAQKNPTAFYLCASSIGGSETQYFGPGTRLLVL.